Here is one T cell receptor (beta chain) with its context. Its antigen is undetermined. V lost 5 bases to trimming and J lost 7 bases; unmatched junction nucleotides: 7. The CDR3 has 13 residues. CDR1 is DFQATT, CDR2 SNEGSKA, per germline (reference sequence). This sample is part of a study of blood T cells in healthy people across ages. Study-wide results and caveats: Any changes in expanded clonotypes were possibly confounded, as donor CMV status remained unknown.

Combining a sample-barcoded 5' primer with a J-beta primer mix, a second PCR ran for roughly 7 to 11 cycles. MiXCR, applied by TCRdb to the 5' RACE reads, yields one record per CDR3 protein. The sample yields 1,500,000 or so distinct CDR3 sequences, 40% to 45% seen once. PBMCs numbering at least 7 million were isolated per sample. The chain is built from TRBV20-1 and TRBJ2-3; 9 bases agree with TRBD2. The sequenced material came from blood. This clonotype was obtained from a woman aged 18-29 years in good health. This CDR3 reads CSAGGGGYNTQYF. The CDR3 nucleotides are TGCAGTGCTGGCGGGGGGGGGTACAATACGCAGTATTTT.